The present TCR beta chain was sequenced within a study of response to subunit inactivated influenza vaccine. This clonotype was counted many times. Antigen unknown. Study-level results: Authors suggested each seasonal influenza vaccination recruits few new T cells.

Each CDR3 protein is one row after TCRdb ran MiXCR on the RT-PCR reads. The repertoire holds 400,000 to 650,000 distinct CDR3 sequences, with about 7.2% as singletons. Trimming cost V 7 bases and J 0 bases; bases outside gene matches: 13. This CDR3 is built from 18 residues. Germline CDR1 is SGHAT and CDR2 is FQNNGV. This material consisted of PBMCs from blood, taken about 24 months after vaccination. The TCR comes from a man aged 50-75 years who received an inactivated influenza vaccine. J is TRBJ2-1 and V is TRBV11-2; 9 bases are a match to TRBD2. The CDR3 here is CASNSLAGDPSSYNEQFF. The CDR3 region has the DNA TGTGCCAGCAATTCTTTAGCGGGAGACCCCAGCTCCTACAATGAGCAGTTCTTC. Using reference TRBV11-2 and TRBJ2-1 for the parts outside the CDR3, the full variable domain is EAGVAQSPRYKIIEKRQSVAFWCNPISGHATLYWYQQILGQGPKLLIQFQNNGVVDDSQLPKDRFSAERLKGVDSTLKIQPAKLEDSAVYLCASNSLAGDPSSYNEQFFGPGTRLTVL.